This T cell receptor (beta chain) was retrieved from a study of beta chain features in type 1 diabetes. The V end lost 6 bases, the J end lost 2 bases, and 10 bases lay between the germline ends. CDR1 SGHTA and CDR2 FQGNSA come from the germline V gene. The CDR3 contains 13 residues. TCRB transcripts that were expressed got sequenced, as all of the isolated RNA had been reverse transcribed. Sequencing used immunoSEQ multiplex PCR; TCRdb keeps in-frame clones, though not all of them. This sample has tens of thousands of clones; under 60% occur once, and the top ten carry roughly 2.6%. Study observations and caveats: Among patients with Type 1 diabetes, TCRB CDR3s were moderately but significantly shorter in every one of the four CD4+ subsets.

Donors underwent one heparinised blood draw, about 110 mL on average. As to this clone: Antigen unknown.

The receptor was isolated from a woman aged 40 to 55 with type 1 diabetes. The sample was Tregs from blood. The chain couples TRBV7-2 to TRBJ2-5, with D unclear. CDR3 in amino acids: CASSFYIQETQYF. The CDR3 DNA sequence: TGTGCCAGCAGTTTTTATATTCAAGAGACCCAGTACTTC.